The 30 T cell receptor beta chains reported below all come from one sample, sequenced in a study of blood T cells in healthy people across ages. Through a sample-barcoded 5' primer and a J-beta primer mix, a second PCR was run for about 6 to 12 cycles. MiXCR was run by TCRdb on the 5' RACE reads, yielding one entry per CDR3 protein. The sample has 900,000 to 950,000 distinct CDR3 sequences, just under 30% seen once. This sample was also put to use in a study of T cells of mothers and their children.

Source material: blood. These receptors all come from a woman aged 40 to 55 in good health.

The rearrangement uses TRBV20-1 and TRBJ2-1, with 9 positions matching TRBD2. J lost 5 bases, V lost 5 bases, and 7 bases had no gene match. Germline V gene sequence: CDR1 DFQATT, CDR2 SNEGSKA (reference sequence). CDR3 length equals 14 residues. CDR3 in DNA: TGCAGTGCTTTAGCGGGAGCGGAAGACAATGAGCAGTTCTTC. As protein: CSALAGAEDNEQFF.

DNA of the CDR3: TGTGCCAGCAGCTTGGCTGTTTATTCTAGCACAGATACGCAGTATTTT. Residues: CASSLAVYSSTDTQYF. The gene calls are TRBV5-6 and TRBJ2-3; no reliable D call. V was shortened by 0 bases and J by 0 bases, with 11 bases between the two germline ends. Germline CDR1 is SGHDT and CDR2 is YYEEEE. This CDR3 has 16 residues.

V is TRBV6-2 or TRBV6-3 and J is TRBJ2-1; 8 nucleotides align to TRBD1. Germline loops: CDR1 MNHEY, CDR2 SVGEGT. With 6 bases clipped from V and 6 bases from J, the junction kept 16 bases outside the gene matches. The CDR3 consists of 17 residues. CDR3 nucleotide sequence: TGTGCCAGCAGCCGCCTCACCGGGACAGGCGCTGGCAATGAGCAGTTCTTC. This gives the protein CASSRLTGTGAGNEQFF.

The rearrangement joins TRBV5-1 to TRBJ1-5, with D possibly matching TRBD1 (6 bases). The CDR3 has 16 amino acids. Trimming left V 0 bases short and J 2 bases short, with 12 bases between. Germline V gene data show CDR1 as SGHRS and CDR2 as YFSETQ. The CDR3 is CASSLEGGRGNQPQHF. The CDR3 DNA follows: TGCGCCAGCAGCTTGGAAGGGGGAAGGGGCAATCAGCCCCAGCATTTT.

The chain employs TRBV2 and TRBJ2-1; TRBD2 matches 7 bases. The germline CDR1 and CDR2 sequences are SNHLY and FYNNEI. The CDR3 consists of 15 residues. V was pared by 4 bases and J by 7 bases, with 10 bases of the junction left unmatched. CDR3 residues: CASSVERGILNEQFF. CDR3 nucleotide sequence: TGTGCCAGCAGTGTGGAGCGGGGTATACTGAATGAGCAGTTCTTC.

The rearrangement links TRBV12-3 or TRBV12-4 to TRBJ1-1; 8 bases fit TRBD1. CDR3 length equals 15 residues. After removal of 6 bases from V and 2 bases from J, the junction contained 8 bases not matched to a gene. CDR3 amino acids: CASSDTGTGNTEAFF. The CDR3 region has the DNA TGTGCCAGCAGCGATACCGGGACAGGAAACACTGAAGCTTTCTTT.

In its sample, this clonotype was seen many times. The rearrangement links TRBV28 to TRBJ1-2; unclear D gene. Trimming stripped 7 bases from V and 4 bases from J, with 13 bases between. The CDR3 runs 13 residues. In germline, CDR1 is MDHEN, CDR2 SYDVKM. In nucleotides, the CDR3 is TGTGCCAGCACCCTCGGCTGGGGCTATGGCTACACCTTC. It encodes CASTLGWGYGYTF.

Worth noting for this clonotype: This may be a read error, as it is one base from a much larger clone. The chain couples TRBV14 to TRBJ2-4; D remains unclear. The length of the CDR3 is 13 residues. Germline CDR1 SGHDN, CDR2 FVKESK. The CDR3 loop is CASSQSLGNIRYF. CDR3 coding DNA: TGTGCCAGCAGCCAATCCTTGGGGAACATTCGGTACTTC.

The genes are TRBV7-3 and TRBJ2-3; 7 bases fit TRBD2. The CDR3 consists of 13 residues. The germline CDR1 and CDR2 sequences are SGHTA and FQGTGA. With 1 base clipped from V and 8 bases from J, the junction kept 3 bases outside the gene matches. The CDR3 here is CASSLKREGTQYF. CDR3 nucleotides: TGTGCCAGCAGCTTAAAGAGGGAGGGTACGCAGTATTTT.

This clonotype was detected ten times or more. V is TRBV29-1 and J is TRBJ2-1; the D is unclear. The CDR3 contains 12 residues. Germline V gene lookup returns CDR1 SQVTM and CDR2 ANQGSEA. The ends were cut back, 1 base at V and 6 bases at J, with 7 bases in the middle. The CDR3 region has the DNA TGCAGCGTTGAAGCAGGAACCAATGAGCAGTTCTTC. This translates into CSVEAGTNEQFF.

With respect to this clonotype: This may arise from a read error, as a much more abundant clone is one base away. The V and J genes are TRBV20-1 and TRBJ1-2, with TRBD1 matching 7 bases. The junction had 10 bases not matched to a gene; V was cut back by 7 bases and J by 8 bases. The CDR3 extends over 12 amino acids. CDR1 and CDR2 from the germline V gene are DFQATT and SNEGSKA (reference sequence). CDR3 region: CSGVRDSEGYTF. CDR3 sequence (DNA): TGCAGTGGCGTCCGGGACAGTGAAGGCTACACCTTC.

This clonotype was detected only a few times. The chain joins TRBV27 to TRBJ1-2, with D possibly being TRBD1 (5 bases). From germline, CDR1 is MNHEY and CDR2 SMNVEV (reference sequence). This CDR3 contains 16 residues. V was clipped by 1 base and J by 6 bases, with 18 bases between them. CDR3 DNA: TGTGCCAGCAGTTTATTGGGGCAGGGTCATGGGGATGGCTACACCTTC. It codes for CASSLLGQGHGDGYTF.

This clonotype was found a few times. CDR3: CASSFGLAGGPVRYNEQFF. Here the CDR3 DNA reads TGTGCCAGCAGTTTTGGGCTAGCGGGGGGGCCGGTTCGTTACAATGAGCAGTTCTTC. This chain joins TRBV28 and TRBJ2-1, with 12 bases matching TRBD2. V was pared by 3 bases and J by 4 bases, with 13 bases of the junction left unmatched. CDR1 is MDHEN, CDR2 SYDVKM, per germline. The CDR3 loop spans 19 amino acids.

V and J are TRBV14 and TRBJ1-3; D gene uncertain. This CDR3 has 16 amino acids. Trimming cost V 2 bases and J 4 bases, with 15 bases left between them. The germline V gene has CDR1 SGHDN and CDR2 FVKESK. The CDR3 DNA follows: TGTGCCAGCAGCCAACTGGGCCCACCGGGCGGAAACACCATATATTTT. It is translated as CASSQLGPPGGNTIYF. Full variable domain (rest looked up from reference TRBV14 and TRBJ1-3): EAGVTQFPSHSVIEKGQTVTLRCDPISGHDNLYWYRRVMGKEIKFLLHFVKESKQDESGMPNNRFLAERTGGTYSTLKVQPAELEDSGVYFCASSQLGPPGGNTIYFGEGSWLTVV.

The genes are TRBV7-9 and TRBJ2-1; TRBD1 matches 9 bases. Germline V gene sequence: CDR1 SEHNR, CDR2 FQNEAQ (reference sequence). V lost 4 bases to trimming and J lost 8 bases; unmatched junction nucleotides: 3. This CDR3 is 13 amino acids long. Here the CDR3 reads CASSWDRADEQFF. In DNA, the CDR3 is TGTGCCAGCAGCTGGGACAGGGCGGATGAGCAGTTCTTC.

The chain employs TRBV7-3 and TRBJ2-1, with D perhaps given as TRBD1 or TRBD2 (7 bases each). The end of the DNA is better explained by TRBJ2-7, so the J call may be wrong. Germline-derived CDR1 and CDR2 are SGHTA and FQGTGA. CDR3 length: 15 amino acids. CDR3 residues: CASSLSGGAYNEQYF. Written as DNA, the CDR3 is TGTGCCAGCAGCTTATCAGGGGGGGCCTACAATGAGCAGTACTTC.

Details on this clonotype: This may stem from a read error, because a much larger clone lies one nucleotide away. The chain combines TRBV18 with TRBJ1-2, with no clear D. This CDR3 is built from 14 residues. Germline loops: CDR1 KGHSH, CDR2 LQKENI. The germline V and J ends were trimmed by 3 bases and 3 bases, with 11 bases remaining between them. CDR3 in amino acids: CASSPSPRDYGYTF. DNA for the CDR3: TGTGCCAGCTCACCGTCTCCCAGAGACTATGGCTACACCTTC.

V usage is TRBV5-6 and J usage is TRBJ1-1, with TRBD1 as a possible D gene (6 bases). The CDR3 consists of 15 residues. Between the trimmed V and J ends, which lost 2 bases and 1 base, there was a span of 12 bases. Germline V gene data show CDR1 as SGHDT and CDR2 as YYEEEE. The CDR3 is CASSFIDRRNTEAFF. The CDR3 DNA is TGTGCCAGCAGCTTCATAGACAGGAGGAACACTGAAGCTTTCTTT. Together with reference TRBV5-6 and TRBJ1-1, the CDR3 gives the full variable domain: DAGVTQSPTHLIKTRGQQVTLRCSPKSGHDTVSWYQQALGQGPQFIFQYYEEEERQRGNFPDRFSGHQFPNYSSELNVNALLLGDSALYLCASSFIDRRNTEAFFGQGTRLTVV.

At least ten counts were recorded for this clonotype. The J gene is TRBJ2-1, the V gene TRBV15; tentative D call: TRBD2 (5 bases). V was cut by 1 base and J by 5 bases, with 6 bases left in between. The CDR3 consists of 13 residues. Germline V gene lookup returns CDR1 LNHNV and CDR2 YYDKDF (reference sequence). Here the CDR3 DNA reads TGTGCCACCAGCAGAGTCGGGGACAATGAGCAGTTCTTC. Residues: CATSRVGDNEQFF.

This clonotype was recorded a few times. This clone may be a read error of a much larger clone one base away. CDR3 in amino acids: CAGSLTNYGYTF. CDR3 nucleotide sequence: TGCGCCGGCAGCTTGACAAACTATGGCTACACCTTC. The chain has TRBV5-1 and TRBJ1-2; D unclear. This CDR3 contains 12 residues. CDR1 is SGHRS, CDR2 YFSETQ, per germline.

Only a few counts were recorded for this clonotype. The rearrangement links TRBV11-2 to TRBJ2-1; 7 bases are shared with TRBD1. The V and J ends lost 0 bases and 4 bases, in that order; junction bases with no gene match: 6. CDR3 length equals 16 residues. Germline CDR1 and CDR2: SGHAT and FQNNGV. The CDR3 region has the DNA TGTGCCAGCAGCTTAGATCCCGGGACAGATTACAATGAGCAGTTCTTC. It translates to CASSLDPGTDYNEQFF.

V and J are TRBV29-1 and TRBJ2-7; possible D gene TRBD2, 6 bases. Germline assignment: CDR1 SQVTM and CDR2 ANQGSEA. V lost 3 bases and J lost 3, with 12 bases in between. The CDR3 totals 13 residues. The CDR3 bases are TGCAGCGTTGATATAGGCGGGAACTACGAGCAGTACTTC. It translates to CSVDIGGNYEQYF.

This clonotype appeared many times. The chain carries TRBV7-9 and TRBJ1-2, with D unresolved. The V gene's germline CDR1 is SEHNR and CDR2 FQNEAQ (reference sequence). The CDR3 runs 14 residues. The V end was cut by 7 bases, the J end by 8 bases, with 20 bases between. CDR3 loop: CASIQIIGISGYTF. CDR3 DNA sequence: TGTGCCAGCATCCAGATTATAGGGATCTCCGGCTACACCTTC.

This clonotype was seen a handful of times. The V and J genes are TRBV4-3 and TRBJ2-1; 10 nucleotides match TRBD2. Losses at the gene ends were 3 bases for V and 5 bases for J; bases not matched to a gene: 7. This CDR3 contains 16 residues. CDR1 and CDR2 from the germline V gene are LGHNA and YSLEER. The CDR3 DNA reads TGCGCCAGCAGCCATGAACTAGCGGGGAACGACAATGAGCAGTTCTTC. This codes for CASSHELAGNDNEQFF.

Regarding this clonotype: A much larger clone lies a single base off, so this may be a read error. CDR3 loop: CASSGTSKAGGGFGWTYEQYF. Written as DNA, the CDR3 is TGTGCCAGCAGCGGCACGTCTAAAGCAGGGGGCGGGTTTGGTTGGACCTACGAGCAGTACTTC. V is TRBV12-3 or TRBV12-4 and J is TRBJ2-5, with 8 bases identical to TRBD1. The closer fit of TRBJ2-7 to the DNA end suggests the J call may be wrong. CDR3 length equals 21 residues.

The chain is built from TRBV20-1 and TRBJ2-7; the match to TRBD2 covers 10 bases. The germline gives CDR1 DFQATT, CDR2 SNEGSKA (reference sequence). The CDR3 runs to 15 residues. The ends lost 4 bases at V and 5 bases at J; junction bases unmatched: 11. The CDR3 loop reads CSATLAGSRGHEQYF. DNA for the CDR3: TGCAGTGCTACACTAGCGGGGTCCCGGGGCCACGAGCAGTACTTC.

This clonotype came up many times. V usage is TRBV20-1 and J usage is TRBJ1-6; 7 nucleotides line up with TRBD1. CDR3 size: 16 residues. Losses at the gene ends were 0 bases for V and 5 bases for J; bases not matched to a gene: 7. The germline V gene has CDR1 DFQATT and CDR2 SNEGSKA (reference sequence). This CDR3 reads CSARDNPGQNNSPLHF. In DNA form, the CDR3 reads TGCAGTGCTAGAGACAACCCGGGACAGAATAATTCACCCCTCCACTTT.

The chain combines TRBV15 with TRBJ2-3, with D hard to call. The V gene's germline CDR1 is LNHNV and CDR2 YYDKDF (reference sequence). The CDR3 loop spans 14 amino acids. Trimming shortened V by 0 bases and J by 2 bases, and 6 bases separated the two germline ends. CDR3 loop: CATSREGFTDTQYF. As DNA, the CDR3 is TGTGCCACCAGCAGAGAGGGGTTCACAGATACGCAGTATTTT.

Points on this clonotype: This may arise from a read error, as a much more abundant clone is one base away. V gene TRBV7-9 combines with J gene TRBJ2-1, with 9 positions matching TRBD2. The germline CDR1 and CDR2 sequences are SEHNR and FQNEAQ (reference sequence). The V segment lost 0 bases and the J segment 15 bases; nucleotides outside the gene matches: 9. There are 14 residues in the CDR3. The DNA of the CDR3 is TGTGCCAGCAGCTTAGCTTTGGCTAGCGGGGAAATGTTCTTC. It encodes CASSLALASGEMFF.

This clonotype has a single count. The rearrangement uses TRBV5-1 and TRBJ2-5; 9 bases map to TRBD1. The CDR3 is 14 residues long. The ends lost 2 bases at V and 11 bases at J; junction bases unmatched: 10. The germline gives CDR1 SGHRS, CDR2 YFSETQ. The CDR3 loop is CASSFGTGRYGQYF. In DNA, the CDR3 is TGCGCCAGCAGCTTCGGGACAGGGAGATACGGGCAGTACTTC.